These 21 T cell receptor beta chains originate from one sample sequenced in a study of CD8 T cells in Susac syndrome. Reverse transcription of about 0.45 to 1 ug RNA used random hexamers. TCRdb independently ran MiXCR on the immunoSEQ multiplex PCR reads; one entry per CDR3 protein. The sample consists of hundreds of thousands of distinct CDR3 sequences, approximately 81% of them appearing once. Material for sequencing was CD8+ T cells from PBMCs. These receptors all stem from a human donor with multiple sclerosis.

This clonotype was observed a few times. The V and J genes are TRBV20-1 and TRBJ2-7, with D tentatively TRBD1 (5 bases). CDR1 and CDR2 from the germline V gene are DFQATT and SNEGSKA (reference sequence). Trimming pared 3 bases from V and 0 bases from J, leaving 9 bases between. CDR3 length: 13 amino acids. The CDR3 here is CSARSGNSYEQYF. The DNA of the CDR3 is TGCAGTGCTAGGTCAGGGAACTCCTACGAGCAGTACTTC.

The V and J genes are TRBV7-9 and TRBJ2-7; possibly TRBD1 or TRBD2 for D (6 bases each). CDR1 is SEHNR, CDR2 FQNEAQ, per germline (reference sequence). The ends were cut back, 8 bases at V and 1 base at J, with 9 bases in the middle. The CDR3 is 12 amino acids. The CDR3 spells CASRGQSYEQYF. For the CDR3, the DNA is TGTGCCAGCCGGGGGCAGTCCTACGAGCAGTACTTC.

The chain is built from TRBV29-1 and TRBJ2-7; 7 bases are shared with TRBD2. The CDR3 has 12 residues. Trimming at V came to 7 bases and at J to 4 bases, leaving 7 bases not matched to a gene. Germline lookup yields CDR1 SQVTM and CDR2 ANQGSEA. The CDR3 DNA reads TGCAGCGCCCTAGCGGAAGAGTACGAGCAGTACTTC. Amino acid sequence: CSALAEEYEQYF.

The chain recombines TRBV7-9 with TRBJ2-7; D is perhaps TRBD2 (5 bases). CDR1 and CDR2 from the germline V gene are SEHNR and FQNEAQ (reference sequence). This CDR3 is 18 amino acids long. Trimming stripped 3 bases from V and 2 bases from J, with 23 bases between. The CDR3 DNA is TGTGCCAGCAGCTTCCCTCCTAAGGCCGGGGAGACAACCTACGAGCAGTACTTC. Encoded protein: CASSFPPKAGETTYEQYF.

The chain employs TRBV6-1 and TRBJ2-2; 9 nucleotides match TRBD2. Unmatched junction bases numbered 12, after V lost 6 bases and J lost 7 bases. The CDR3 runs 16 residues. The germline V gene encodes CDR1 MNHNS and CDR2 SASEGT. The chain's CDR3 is CASSVCGRASSGELFF. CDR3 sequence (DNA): TGTGCCAGCAGCGTTTGCGGGAGGGCCAGTAGCGGGGAGCTGTTTTTT.

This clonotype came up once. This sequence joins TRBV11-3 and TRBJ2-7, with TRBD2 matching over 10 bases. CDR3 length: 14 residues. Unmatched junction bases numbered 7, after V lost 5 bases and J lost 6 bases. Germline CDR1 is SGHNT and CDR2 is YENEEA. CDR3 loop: CASSTSGRASEQYF. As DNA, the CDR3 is TGTGCCAGCAGCACGAGCGGGAGGGCCTCCGAGCAGTACTTC.

The CDR3 here is CASSQERSGLSTDTQYF. CDR3 coding DNA: TGCGCCAGCAGCCAAGAAAGGTCAGGGTTAAGCACAGATACGCAGTATTTT. The rearrangement joins TRBV4-1 to TRBJ2-3; possibly TRBD1 for D (5 bases). V was clipped by 0 bases and J by 0 bases, with 13 bases between them. The CDR3 loop spans 17 amino acids. Germline CDR1 reads MGHRA; CDR2 reads YSYEKL.

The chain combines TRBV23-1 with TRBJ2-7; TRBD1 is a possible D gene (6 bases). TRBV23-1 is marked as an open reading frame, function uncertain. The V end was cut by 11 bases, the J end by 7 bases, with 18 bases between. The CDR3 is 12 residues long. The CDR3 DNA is TGCGCCCTCGACAGGAGGTGTGGAGAGCAGTACTTC. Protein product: CALDRRCGEQYF.

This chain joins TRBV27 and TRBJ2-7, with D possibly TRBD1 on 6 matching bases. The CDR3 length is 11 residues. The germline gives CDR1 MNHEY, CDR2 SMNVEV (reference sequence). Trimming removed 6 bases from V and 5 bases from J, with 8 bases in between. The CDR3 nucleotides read TGTGCCAGCAGACAGGGAGACGAGCAGTACTTC. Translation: CASRQGDEQYF.

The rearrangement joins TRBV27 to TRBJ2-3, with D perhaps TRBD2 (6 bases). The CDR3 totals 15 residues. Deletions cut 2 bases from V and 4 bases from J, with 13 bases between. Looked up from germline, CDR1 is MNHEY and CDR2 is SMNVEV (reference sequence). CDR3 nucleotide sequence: TGTGCCAGCAGTTTAGATTGGGGGGAGTCAGATACGCAGTATTTT. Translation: CASSLDWGESDTQYF.

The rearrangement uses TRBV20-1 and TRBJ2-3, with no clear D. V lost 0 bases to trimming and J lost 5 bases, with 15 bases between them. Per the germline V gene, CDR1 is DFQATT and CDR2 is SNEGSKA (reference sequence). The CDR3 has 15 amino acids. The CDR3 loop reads CSARELTKSIDTQYF. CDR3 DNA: TGCAGTGCTAGAGAACTCACTAAATCTATAGATACGCAGTATTTT.

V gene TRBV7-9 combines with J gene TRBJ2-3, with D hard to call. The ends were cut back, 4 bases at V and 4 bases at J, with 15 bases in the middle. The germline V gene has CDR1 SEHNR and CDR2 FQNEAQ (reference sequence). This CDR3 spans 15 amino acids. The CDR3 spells CASSSPGSPPDTQYF. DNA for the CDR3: TGTGCCAGCAGCTCCCCCGGTTCTCCCCCAGATACGCAGTATTTT. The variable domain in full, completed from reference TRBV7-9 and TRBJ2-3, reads DTGVSQNPRHKITKRGQNVTFRCDPISEHNRLYWYRQTLGQGPEFLTYFQNEAQLEKSRLLSDRFSAERPKGSFSTLEIQRTEQGDSAMYLCASSSPGSPPDTQYFGPGTRLTVL.

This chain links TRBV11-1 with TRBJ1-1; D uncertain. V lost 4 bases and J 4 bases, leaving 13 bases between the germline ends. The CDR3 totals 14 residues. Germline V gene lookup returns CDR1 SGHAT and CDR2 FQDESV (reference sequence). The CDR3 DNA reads TGTGCCAGCAGCTACCGGTCGGAATCCACTGAAGCTTTCTTT. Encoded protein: CASSYRSESTEAFF.

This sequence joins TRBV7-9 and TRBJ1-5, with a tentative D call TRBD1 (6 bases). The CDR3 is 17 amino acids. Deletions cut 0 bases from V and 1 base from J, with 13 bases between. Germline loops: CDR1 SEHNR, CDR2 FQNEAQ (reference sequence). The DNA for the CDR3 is TGTGCCAGCAGCTTAGCGCTCGGGGGCGTGAGCAATCAGCCCCAGCATTTT. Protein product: CASSLALGGVSNQPQHF.

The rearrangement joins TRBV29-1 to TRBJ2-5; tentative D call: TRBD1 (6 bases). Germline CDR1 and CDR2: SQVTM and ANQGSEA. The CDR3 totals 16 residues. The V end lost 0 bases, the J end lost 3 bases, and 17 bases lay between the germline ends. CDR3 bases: TGCAGCGTTGAAGAACTCGGCCAGGGGTCGAAAGAGACCCAGTACTTC. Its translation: CSVEELGQGSKETQYF.

In nucleotides, the CDR3 is TGTGCCAGCAGCCAGGGGGGTCCTTACGGCGATCAGCCCCAGCATTTT. As protein: CASSQGGPYGDQPQHF. This sequence joins TRBV3-1 and TRBJ1-5, with D maybe TRBD1 (5 bases). Germline V lookup: CDR1 LGHDT, CDR2 YNNKEL (reference sequence). The V gene lost 3 bases and the J gene lost 5 bases, with 17 bases spanning the gap. The CDR3 consists of 16 residues.

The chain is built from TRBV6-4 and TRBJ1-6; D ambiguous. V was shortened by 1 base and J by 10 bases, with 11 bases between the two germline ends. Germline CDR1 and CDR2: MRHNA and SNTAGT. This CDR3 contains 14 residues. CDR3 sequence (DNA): TGTGCCAGCAGTGACTGGCCAGTGAGATCACCCCTCCACTTT. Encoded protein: CASSDWPVRSPLHF.

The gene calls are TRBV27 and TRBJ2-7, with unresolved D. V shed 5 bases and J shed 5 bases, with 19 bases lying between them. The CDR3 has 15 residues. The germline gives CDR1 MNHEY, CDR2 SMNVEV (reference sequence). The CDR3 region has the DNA TGTGCCAGCAGTATTTCCCGGGCAGAAGTCCACGAGCAGTACTTC. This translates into CASSISRAEVHEQYF.

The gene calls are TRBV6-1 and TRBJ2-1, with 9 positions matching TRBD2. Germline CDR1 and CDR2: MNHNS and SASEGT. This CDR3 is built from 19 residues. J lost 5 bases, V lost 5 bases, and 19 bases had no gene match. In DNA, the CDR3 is TGTGCCAGCAGTATCCAGGGGAGTGAGGCGGGAGGGCCCCACAATGAGCAGTTCTTC. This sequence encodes CASSIQGSEAGGPHNEQFF.

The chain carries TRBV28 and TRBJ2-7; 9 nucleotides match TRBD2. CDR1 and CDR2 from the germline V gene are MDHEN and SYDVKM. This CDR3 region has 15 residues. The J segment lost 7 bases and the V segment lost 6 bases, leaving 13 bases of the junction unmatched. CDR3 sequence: CASREGPSGTREQYF. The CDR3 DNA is TGTGCCAGCAGGGAGGGGCCTAGCGGGACGAGGGAGCAGTACTTC. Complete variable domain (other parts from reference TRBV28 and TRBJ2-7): DVKVTQSSRYLVKRTGEKVFLECVQDMDHENMFWYRQDPGLGLRLIYFSYDVKMKEKGDIPEGYSVSREKKERFSLILESASTNQTSMYLCASREGPSGTREQYFGPGTRLTVT.

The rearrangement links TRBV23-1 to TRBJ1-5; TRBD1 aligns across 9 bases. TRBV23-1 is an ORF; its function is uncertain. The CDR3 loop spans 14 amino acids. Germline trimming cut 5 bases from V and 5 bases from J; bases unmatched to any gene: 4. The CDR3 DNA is TGCGCCAGCAGTGGACAGGGGATTGATCAGCCCCAGCATTTT. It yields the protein CASSGQGIDQPQHF.